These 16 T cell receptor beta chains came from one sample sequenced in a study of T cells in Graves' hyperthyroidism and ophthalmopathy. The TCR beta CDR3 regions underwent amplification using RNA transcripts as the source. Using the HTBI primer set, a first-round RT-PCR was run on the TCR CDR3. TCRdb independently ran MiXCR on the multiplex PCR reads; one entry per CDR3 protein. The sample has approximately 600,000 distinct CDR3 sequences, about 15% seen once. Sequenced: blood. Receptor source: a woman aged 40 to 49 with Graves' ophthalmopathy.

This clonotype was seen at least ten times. The CDR3 DNA follows: TGTGCCAGTAGTATGGGGGGGGTGCAGCAGGGCTTTCAGTACTTC. This translates into CASSMGGVQQGFQYF. The V call is TRBV19, the J call TRBJ2-4, with 7 bases that match TRBD2. Per germline, CDR1 LNHDA and CDR2 SQIVND (reference sequence). This CDR3 region has 15 residues. Trimming removed 3 bases from V and 11 bases from J; junction bases left unmatched: 13. Drawing the rest from reference TRBV19 and TRBJ2-4, the complete variable domain is DGGITQSPKYLFRKEGQNVTLSCEQNLNHDAMYWYRQDPGQGLRLIYYSQIVNDFQKGDIAEGYSVSREKKESFPLTVTSAQKNPTAFYLCASSMGGVQQGFQYFGAGTRLSVL.

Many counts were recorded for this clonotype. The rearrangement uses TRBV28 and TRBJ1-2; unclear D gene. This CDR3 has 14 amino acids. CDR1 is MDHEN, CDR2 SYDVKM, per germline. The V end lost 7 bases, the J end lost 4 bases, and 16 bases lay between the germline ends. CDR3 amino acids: CASTRSPPGYGYTF. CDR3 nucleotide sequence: TGTGCCAGCACGAGGTCCCCCCCGGGCTATGGCTACACCTTC.

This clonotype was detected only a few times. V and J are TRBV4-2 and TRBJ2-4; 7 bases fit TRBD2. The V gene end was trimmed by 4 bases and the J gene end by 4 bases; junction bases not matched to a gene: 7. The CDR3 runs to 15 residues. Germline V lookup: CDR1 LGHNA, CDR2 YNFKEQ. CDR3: CASSPSGGQKNIQYF. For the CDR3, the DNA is TGTGCCAGCAGCCCGTCGGGAGGACAAAAAAACATTCAGTACTTC.

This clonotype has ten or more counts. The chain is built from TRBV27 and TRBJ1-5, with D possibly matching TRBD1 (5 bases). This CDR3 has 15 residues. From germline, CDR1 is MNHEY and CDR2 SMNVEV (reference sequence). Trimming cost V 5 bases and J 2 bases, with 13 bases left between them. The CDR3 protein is CASSITGLGNQPQHF. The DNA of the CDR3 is TGTGCCAGCAGTATAACAGGCTTGGGCAATCAGCCCCAGCATTTT.

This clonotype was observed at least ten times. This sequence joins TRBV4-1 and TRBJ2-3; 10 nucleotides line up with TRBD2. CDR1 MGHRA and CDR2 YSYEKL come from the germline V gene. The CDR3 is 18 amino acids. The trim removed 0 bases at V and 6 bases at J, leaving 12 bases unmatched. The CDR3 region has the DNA TGCGCCAGCAGCCAAGACGGCCCAGCGGGAGGGCACACGGATACGCAGTATTTT. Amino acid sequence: CASSQDGPAGGHTDTQYF.

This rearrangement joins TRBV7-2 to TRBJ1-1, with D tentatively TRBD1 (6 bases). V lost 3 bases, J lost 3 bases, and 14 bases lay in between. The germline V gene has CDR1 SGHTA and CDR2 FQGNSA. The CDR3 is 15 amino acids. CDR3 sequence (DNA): TGTGCCAGCAGCTTTCAGGGGAGCATGGACACTGAAGCTTTCTTT. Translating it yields CASSFQGSMDTEAFF. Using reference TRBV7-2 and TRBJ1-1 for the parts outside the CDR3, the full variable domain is GAGVSQSPSNKVTEKGKDVELRCDPISGHTALYWYRQSLGQGLEFLIYFQGNSAPDKSGLPSDRFSAERTGGSVSTLTIQRTQQEDSAVYLCASSFQGSMDTEAFFGQGTRLTVV.

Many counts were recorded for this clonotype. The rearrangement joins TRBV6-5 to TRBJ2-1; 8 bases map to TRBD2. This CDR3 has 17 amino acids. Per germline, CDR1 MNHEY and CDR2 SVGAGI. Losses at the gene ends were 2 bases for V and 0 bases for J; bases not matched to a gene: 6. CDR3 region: CASSYSGGRSSYNEQFF. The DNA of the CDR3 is TGTGCCAGCAGTTACAGTGGCGGGAGGAGCTCCTACAATGAGCAGTTCTTC.

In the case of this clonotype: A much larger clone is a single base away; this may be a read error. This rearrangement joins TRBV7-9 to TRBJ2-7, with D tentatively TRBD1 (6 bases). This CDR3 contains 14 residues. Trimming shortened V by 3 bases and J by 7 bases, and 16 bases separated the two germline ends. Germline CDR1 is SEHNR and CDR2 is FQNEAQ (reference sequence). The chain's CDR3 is CASSLTGPYNEQYF. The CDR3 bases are TGTGCCAGCAGCTTGACAGGACCCTACAATGAGCAGTACTTC.

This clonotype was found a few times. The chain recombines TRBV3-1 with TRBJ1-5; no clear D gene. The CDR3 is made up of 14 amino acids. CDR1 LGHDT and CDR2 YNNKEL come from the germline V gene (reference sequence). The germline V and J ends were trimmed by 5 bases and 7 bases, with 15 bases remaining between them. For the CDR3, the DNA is TGTGCCAGCAGCTCGCTGGGTGCGGAACAGCCCCAGCATTTT. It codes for CASSSLGAEQPQHF.

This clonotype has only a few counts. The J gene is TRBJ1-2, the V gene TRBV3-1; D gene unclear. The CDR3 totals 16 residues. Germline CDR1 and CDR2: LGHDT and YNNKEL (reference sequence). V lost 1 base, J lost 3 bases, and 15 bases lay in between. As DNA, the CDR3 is TGTGCCAGCAGCCAAGTGTCTTCGACGGTACACTATGGCTACACCTTC. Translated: CASSQVSSTVHYGYTF.

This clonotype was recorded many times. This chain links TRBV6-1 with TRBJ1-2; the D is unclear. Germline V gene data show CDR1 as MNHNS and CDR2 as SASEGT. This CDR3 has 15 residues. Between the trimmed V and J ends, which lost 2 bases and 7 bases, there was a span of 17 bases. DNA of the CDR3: TGTGCCAGCAGTGAACAAAAGGGCGGATGGAGTGGCTACACCTTC. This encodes CASSEQKGGWSGYTF.

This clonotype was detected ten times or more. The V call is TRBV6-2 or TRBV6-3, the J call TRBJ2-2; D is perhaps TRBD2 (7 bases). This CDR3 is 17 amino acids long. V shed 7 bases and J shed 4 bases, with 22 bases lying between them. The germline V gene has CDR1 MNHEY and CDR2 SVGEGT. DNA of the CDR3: TGTGCCAGCACCGATGATGGGGGGGCGCTCAGCACCGGGGAGCTGTTTTTT. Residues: CASTDDGGALSTGELFF.

The CDR3 DNA sequence: TGCAGTGTCATGGGGGGACACCAAGAGACCCAGTACTTC. It translates to CSVMGGHQETQYF. The chain joins TRBV20-1 to TRBJ2-5; TRBD2 is a possible D gene (6 bases). The CDR3 is made up of 13 amino acids. CDR1 DFQATT and CDR2 SNEGSKA come from the germline V gene (reference sequence). V shed 7 bases and J shed 0 bases, with 12 bases lying between them.

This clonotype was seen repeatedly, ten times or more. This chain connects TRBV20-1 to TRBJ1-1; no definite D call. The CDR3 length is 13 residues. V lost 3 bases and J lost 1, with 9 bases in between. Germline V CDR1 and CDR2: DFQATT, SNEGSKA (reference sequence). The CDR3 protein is CSARSRSNTEAFF. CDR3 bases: TGCAGTGCTAGGTCTCGCTCGAACACTGAAGCTTTCTTT.

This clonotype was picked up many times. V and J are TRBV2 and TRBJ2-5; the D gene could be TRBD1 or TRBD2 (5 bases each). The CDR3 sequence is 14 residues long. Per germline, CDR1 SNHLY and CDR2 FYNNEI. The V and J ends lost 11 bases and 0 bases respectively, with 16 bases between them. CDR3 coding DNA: TGTGCCTCTTCGCCAGGGACGTACCAAGAGACCCAGTACTTC. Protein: CASSPGTYQETQYF.

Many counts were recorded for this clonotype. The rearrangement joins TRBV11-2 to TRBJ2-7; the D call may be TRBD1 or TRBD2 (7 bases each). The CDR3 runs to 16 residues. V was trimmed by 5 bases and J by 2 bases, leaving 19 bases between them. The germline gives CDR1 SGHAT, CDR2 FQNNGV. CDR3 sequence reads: CASSPAGDSRTYEQYF. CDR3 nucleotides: TGTGCCAGCAGCCCGGCGGGGGACAGTCGAACCTACGAGCAGTACTTC. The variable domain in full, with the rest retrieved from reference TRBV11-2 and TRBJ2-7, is EAGVAQSPRYKIIEKRQSVAFWCNPISGHATLYWYQQILGQGPKLLIQFQNNGVVDDSQLPKDRFSAERLKGVDSTLKIQPAKLEDSAVYLCASSPAGDSRTYEQYFGPGTRLTVT.